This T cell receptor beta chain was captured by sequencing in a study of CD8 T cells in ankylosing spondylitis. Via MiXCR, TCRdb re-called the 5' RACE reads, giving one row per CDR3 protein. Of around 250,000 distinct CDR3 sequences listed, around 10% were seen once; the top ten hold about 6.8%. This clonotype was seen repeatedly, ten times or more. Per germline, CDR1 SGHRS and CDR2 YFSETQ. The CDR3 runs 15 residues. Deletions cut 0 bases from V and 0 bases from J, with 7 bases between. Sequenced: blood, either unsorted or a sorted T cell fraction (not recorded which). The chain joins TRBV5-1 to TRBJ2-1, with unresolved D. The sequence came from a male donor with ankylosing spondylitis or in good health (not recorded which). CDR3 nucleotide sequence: TGCGCCAGCAGCTTGGCCCAAAGCTCCTACAATGAGCAGTTCTTC. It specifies CASSLAQSSYNEQFF.